Included here is one T cell receptor (beta chain) sequence, with context. Its antigen is still unknown. The sample comes from a study of T cells in Graves' hyperthyroidism and ophthalmopathy. Overall study context: Peripheral blood was obtained at initial diagnosis, preceding any treatment.

RNA transcripts yielded amplified TCR beta CDR3 regions. An initial round of RT-PCR targeting the TCR CDR3 relied on the HTBI primer set. TCRdb fed the multiplex PCR reads into MiXCR, producing one record per CDR3 protein. The table lists approximately 600,000 distinct CDR3 sequences, about a sixth of them singletons. Trimming pared 8 bases from V and 4 bases from J, leaving 20 bases between. Germline assignment: CDR1 SQVTM and CDR2 ANQGSEA. There are 14 residues in the CDR3. Whole-study findings and limits: Blood held most thyroid clonotypes expanded above 0.001 frequency.

Stable Graves' hyperthyroidism denoted no ophthalmopathy progression over 18 months. The V gene is TRBV29-1, the J gene TRBJ1-2; perhaps TRBD1 as D (5 bases). The sample was blood. The TCR originated in a woman aged 30 to 39 with Graves' hyperthyroidism. CDR3 sequence reads: CSITGGVAGYGYTF. Here the CDR3 DNA reads TGCAGCATAACGGGGGGGGTCGCGGGCTATGGCTACACCTTC.